Below, 17 T cell receptor beta chains from the same sample are listed, as sequenced in a study of blood T cell repertoires in COVID-19. Sequencing used immunoSEQ multiplex PCR; TCRdb keeps in-frame clones, though not all of them. This repertoire shows 200,000 to 250,000 clones, 70% to 90% found once; its top ten account for 10% to 14%. The material sequenced was PBMCs or T cells enriched from blood (not recorded which). The receptor set was obtained from a young man who had recovered from COVID-19.

V usage is TRBV21-1 and J usage is TRBJ2-1; the D segment call TRBD1 is taken from the table without a DNA check. TRBV21-1 is termed a pseudogene. The CDR3 runs 16 residues. In DNA form, the CDR3 reads TGTGCCAGCAGTGAGTTGTTGGGACAAAGTCTCGATGAGCAGTTCTTC. This encodes CASSELLGQSLDEQFF.

This clone was picked up one time. The sample carries other DNA sequences with the same CDR3. This chain uses TRBV19 with TRBJ1-2; TRBD1 aligns across 10 bases. The V gene end was trimmed by 4 bases and the J gene end by 5 bases; junction bases not matched to a gene: 4. This CDR3 is 14 amino acids long. Germline loops: CDR1 LNHDA, CDR2 SQIVND (reference sequence). The CDR3 loop is CASSRDRGRYGYTF. The CDR3 bases are TGTGCCAGTAGTAGGGACAGGGGTCGATATGGCTACACCTTC.

There are a few counts of this clone. J is TRBJ2-2 and V is TRBV7-9; D not certain. Germline CDR1 reads SEHNR; CDR2 reads FQNEAQ (reference sequence). CDR3 length equals 15 residues. V shed 0 bases and J shed 3 bases, with 8 bases lying between them. CDR3 sequence reads: CASSLAVPYTGELFF. In DNA form, the CDR3 reads TGTGCCAGCAGCTTAGCTGTCCCCTACACCGGGGAGCTGTTTTTT.

The chain recombines TRBV2 with TRBJ2-5, with 7 positions matching TRBD2. Germline loops: CDR1 SNHLY, CDR2 FYNNEI. The CDR3 runs 16 residues. Trimming removed 6 bases from V and 5 bases from J; junction bases left unmatched: 15. The CDR3 spells CASRTSGEGGSETQYF. CDR3 nucleotide sequence: TGTGCCAGCAGGACGAGCGGGGAGGGAGGTTCGGAGACCCAGTACTTC.

This clone was recorded only once. V usage is TRBV7-3 and J usage is TRBJ2-1; the match to TRBD2 covers 8 bases. The CDR3 runs to 16 residues. Germline values: CDR1 SGHTA, CDR2 FQGTGA. Losses at the gene ends were 5 bases for V and 6 bases for J; bases not matched to a gene: 12. DNA for the CDR3: TGTGCCAGCAGCCCAAGCGGGTACCGGGGGGGCAATGAGCAGTTCTTC. The encoded protein is CASSPSGYRGGNEQFF. The full variable domain, its missing parts supplied by reference TRBV7-3 and TRBJ2-1, is GAGVSQTPSNKVTEKGKYVELRCDPISGHTALYWYRQSLGQGPEFLIYFQGTGAADDSGLPNDRFFAVRPEGSVSTLKIQRTERGDSAVYLCASSPSGYRGGNEQFFGPGTRLTVL.

V gene TRBV5-1 combines with J gene TRBJ2-3; 10 bases agree with TRBD1. There are 14 residues in the CDR3. V was pared by 0 bases and J by 7 bases, with 2 bases of the junction left unmatched. In germline, CDR1 is SGHRS, CDR2 YFSETQ. CDR3 DNA: TGCGCCAGCAGCTTGGGACAGGGGGCGTATACGCAGTATTTT. Its translation is CASSLGQGAYTQYF.

The rearrangement links TRBV5-5 to TRBJ2-5; TRBD2 agrees at 13 bases. The germline V gene encodes CDR1 SGHKS and CDR2 YYEKEE (reference sequence). V shed 7 bases and J 3 bases; nucleotides not matched to a gene: 3. CDR3 length: 14 amino acids. The CDR3 loop is CASSGTSGEETQYF. The CDR3 DNA is TGTGCCAGCTCCGGGACTAGCGGGGAAGAGACCCAGTACTTC.

Only a few counts were recorded for this clone. The CDR3 loop is CARTGQGGYTF. As DNA, the CDR3 is TGTGCCAGGACGGGACAGGGGGGCTACACCTTC. The rearrangement links TRBV2 to TRBJ1-2, with 10 bases aligning to TRBD1. The CDR3 extends over 11 amino acids. The V gene end was trimmed by 9 bases and the J gene end by 8 bases; junction bases not matched to a gene: 3. The germline V gene encodes CDR1 SNHLY and CDR2 FYNNEI. The full variable domain, with the rest looked up from reference TRBV2 and TRBJ1-2, is EPEVTQTPSHQVTQMGQEVILRCVPISNHLYFYWYRQILGQKVEFLVSFYNNEISEKSEIFDDQFSVERPDGSNFTLKIRSTKLEDSAMYFCARTGQGGYTFGSGTRLTVV.

The V and J genes are TRBV2 and TRBJ1-5; 7 bases line up with TRBD1. V shed 6 bases and J 2 bases; nucleotides not matched to a gene: 10. Germline V gene sequence: CDR1 SNHLY, CDR2 FYNNEI. The CDR3 loop spans 16 amino acids. The CDR3 region is CASRETGSTGNQPQHF. In DNA, the CDR3 is TGTGCCAGCAGGGAGACAGGGAGCACGGGCAATCAGCCCCAGCATTTT.

The V and J genes are TRBV7-9 and TRBJ1-3; D ambiguous. The CDR3 length is 15 residues. CDR1 is SEHNR, CDR2 FQNEAQ, per germline (reference sequence). Trimming pared 10 bases from V and 2 bases from J, leaving 18 bases between. The CDR3 reads CATTYGEGTGNTIYF. The CDR3 DNA reads TGTGCCACGACCTATGGCGAGGGAACTGGAAACACCATATATTTT. The entire variable domain, with the rest obtained from reference TRBV7-9 and TRBJ1-3, is as follows: DTGVSQNPRHKITKRGQNVTFRCDPISEHNRLYWYRQTLGQGPEFLTYFQNEAQLEKSRLLSDRFSAERPKGSFSTLEIQRTEQGDSAMYLCATTYGEGTGNTIYFGEGSWLTVV.

The chain couples TRBV5-1 to TRBJ1-2; D unresolved. The CDR3 extends over 14 amino acids. Germline values: CDR1 SGHRS, CDR2 YFSETQ. The V and J ends lost 1 base and 0 bases respectively, with 7 bases between them. The CDR3 reads CASSLNKANYGYTF. CDR3 nucleotides: TGCGCCAGCAGCTTGAACAAAGCTAACTATGGCTACACCTTC.

As concerns this clone: At one end, the junction sequence differs from germline, possibly due to a read error. V usage is TRBV6-2 or TRBV6-3 and J usage is TRBJ2-1; possible D gene TRBD2, 6 bases. The CDR3 loop spans 14 amino acids. Germline-derived CDR1 and CDR2 are MNHEY and SVGEGT. This chain's CDR3 is CASSDSGVINEQFF. The DNA of the CDR3 is TGTGCCAGCAGTGACTCGGGAGTAATTAATGAGCAGTTCTTC.

J is TRBJ2-7 and V is TRBV11-1; 10 bases align to TRBD2. The CDR3 loop spans 15 amino acids. The V segment lost 3 bases and the J segment 2 bases; nucleotides outside the gene matches: 4. Germline lookup yields CDR1 SGHAT and CDR2 FQDESV (reference sequence). CDR3 loop: CASSFLSGRAYEQYF. In DNA, the CDR3 is TGTGCCAGCAGCTTCTTAAGCGGGAGGGCCTACGAGCAGTACTTC.

V gene TRBV6-5 combines with J gene TRBJ2-7; 9 bases are a match to TRBD1. The CDR3 runs 14 residues. Germline V gene lookup returns CDR1 MNHEY and CDR2 SVGAGI. V shed 7 bases, J shed 6 bases, and the junction held 10 bases outside the gene matches. CDR3 sequence reads: CASTANRGPLEQYF. In DNA, the CDR3 is TGTGCCAGCACCGCGAACAGGGGGCCCCTCGAGCAGTACTTC.

The chain carries TRBV27 and TRBJ2-7; TRBD1 matches at 9 bases. Germline assignment: CDR1 MNHEY and CDR2 SMNVEV (reference sequence). The CDR3 extends over 17 amino acids. Trimming removed 2 bases from V and 5 bases from J; junction bases left unmatched: 13. The CDR3, as DNA: TGTGCCAGCAGTTTAAGGGAAGCCGGGACAGGGACCCACGAGCAGTACTTC. It specifies CASSLREAGTGTHEQYF.

This clone was detected only once. V is TRBV3-1 (or the pseudogene TRBV3-2) and J is TRBJ2-1, with 7 bases aligning to TRBD2. Trimming removed 5 bases from V and 7 bases from J; junction bases left unmatched: 11. CDR1 and CDR2 from the germline V gene are LGHDT and YNNKEL (reference sequence). The CDR3 length is 15 residues. The DNA for the CDR3 is TGTGCCAGCAGCGAGGCCGGGAGGCGCCTGAATGAGCAGTTCTTC. Protein product: CASSEAGRRLNEQFF.

This chain links TRBV5-1 with TRBJ1-3; the match to TRBD1 covers 8 bases. The CDR3 totals 19 residues. Trimming took 0 bases from V and 0 from J; bases not matched to a gene: 11. CDR1 is SGHRS and CDR2 is YFSETQ in the germline V gene. CDR3 in DNA: TGCGCCAGCAGCTTGGCCTATTCTCCCGGGACAGGCTCTGGAAACACCATATATTTT. This translates into CASSLAYSPGTGSGNTIYF.